The T cell receptor (beta chain) under discussion was sequenced for a study of blood T cell repertoires in COVID-19. Study background: Sites in the United States, Italy and Spain provided acute and convalescent COVID-19 samples. PBMCs, B-cell-depleted T cells, or T cells provided the cDNA or gDNA that made up the material.

Those enrolled in Seattle joined during active infection and were followed longitudinally afterward. As originally analysed: Reference gene primer amplification yielded estimated nucleated cell counts. Method: immunoSEQ multiplex PCR; TCRdb's copy keeps in-frame clones and lacks some. V and J calls and clone size are given by that table; D and trimming were obtained from the DNA. The profile covers over 150,000 clones, with approximately 80% appearing a single time and 6.5% to 9% taken by the ten largest. V lost 3 bases and J lost 5; bases outside the gene matches: 5. Germline values: CDR1 MNHNS, CDR2 SASEGT. The CDR3 sequence is 14 residues long.

This TCR came from a woman aged 40 to 55 with COVID-19, enrolled during active disease. Source material: peripheral blood. The gene calls are TRBV6-1 and TRBJ2-3; 7 bases are shared with TRBD2. Written as DNA, the CDR3 is TGTGCCAGCAGTGAGTTGGCGGGGGAAGATACGCAGTATTTT. It encodes CASSELAGEDTQYF.